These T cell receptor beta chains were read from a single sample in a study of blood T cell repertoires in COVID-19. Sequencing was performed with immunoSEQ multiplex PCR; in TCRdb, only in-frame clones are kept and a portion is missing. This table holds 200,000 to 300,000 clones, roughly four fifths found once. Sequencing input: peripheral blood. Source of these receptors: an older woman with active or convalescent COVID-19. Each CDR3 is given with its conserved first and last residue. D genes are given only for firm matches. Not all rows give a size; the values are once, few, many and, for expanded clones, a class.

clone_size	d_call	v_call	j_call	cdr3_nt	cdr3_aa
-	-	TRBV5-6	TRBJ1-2	TGTGCCAGCAGCTTGGCCAGGCCCTATGGCTACACCTTC	CASSLARPYGYTF
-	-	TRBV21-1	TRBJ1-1	TGTGCCAGCGACTCTCGGGGGGAGAACACTGAAGCTTTCTTT	CASDSRGENTEAFF
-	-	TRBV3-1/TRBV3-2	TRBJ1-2	TGTGCCAGCAGCCAGGAAGGGGCGGGGGCGAACTATGGCTACACCTTC	CASSQEGAGANYGYTF
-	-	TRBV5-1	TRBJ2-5	TGCGCCAGCAGCCTCTGGCGGGAGACCCAGTACTTC	CASSLWRETQYF
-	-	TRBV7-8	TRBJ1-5	TGTGCCAGCAGCTCGTCAGGGGTAGGGAATCAGCCCCAGCATTTT	CASSSSGVGNQPQHF
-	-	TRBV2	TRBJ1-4	TGTGCCAGCAGTTTACAAGGGGGACGAGAAAAACTGTTTTTT	CASSLQGGREKLFF
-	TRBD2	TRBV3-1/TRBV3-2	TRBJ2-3	TGTGCCAGCAGCCTCAGTCGACTAGCGGGCCGCACAGATACGCAGTATTTT	CASSLSRLAGRTDTQYF
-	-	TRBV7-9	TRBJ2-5	TGTGCCAGCAGCCAGTCAGGGGGGGAGACCCAGTACTTC	CASSQSGGETQYF
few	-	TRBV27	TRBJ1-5	TGTGCCAGCAGGCGAGGCGGAAATAGCAATCAGCCCCAGCATTTT	CASRRGGNSNQPQHF
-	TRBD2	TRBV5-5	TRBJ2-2	TGTGCCAGCAGCCGACTAGCGGGGGGGCTCACCGGGGAGCTGTTTTTT	CASSRLAGGLTGELFF
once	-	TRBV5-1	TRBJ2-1	TGCGCCAGCAGCTTGGTAGGGGCAGGTTTCGATGAGCAGTTCTTC	CASSLVGAGFDEQFF
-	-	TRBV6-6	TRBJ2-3	TGTGCCAGCAGTCGATTGGACTGGGCGGGGAGCGCAGATACGCAGTATTTT	CASSRLDWAGSADTQYF
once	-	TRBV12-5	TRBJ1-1	TGTGCTAGTGGTTTGGGGCGTACTATGAACACTGAAGCTTTCTTT	CASGLGRTMNTEAFF
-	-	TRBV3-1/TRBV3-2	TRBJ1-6	TGTGCCAGCAGCCTTCAGAGGGTCACCTATAATTCACCCCTCCACTTT	CASSLQRVTYNSPLHF
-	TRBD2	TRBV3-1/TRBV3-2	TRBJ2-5	TGTGCCAGCAGCCACGACGTAGCGGGGGGGGAAGAGACCCAGTACTTC	CASSHDVAGGEETQYF
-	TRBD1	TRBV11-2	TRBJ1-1	TGTGCCAGCAGCTTAGCACGGACAGGATTGAACACTGAAGCTTTCTTT	CASSLARTGLNTEAFF
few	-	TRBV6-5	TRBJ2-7	TGTGCCAGCAGTTACGTGGCAGGGGCAACCTACGAGCAGTACTTC	CASSYVAGATYEQYF
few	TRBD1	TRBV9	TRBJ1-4	TGTGCCAGCAGCCCCCGAGGACAGGCCAGGGGGGAAAAACTGTTTTTT	CASSPRGQARGEKLFF
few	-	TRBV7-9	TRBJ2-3	TGTGCCAGCAGCTTGAGTGATACGCAGTATTTT	CASSLSDTQYF
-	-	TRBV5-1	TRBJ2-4	TGCGCCAGCAGCCCGGGAGACAGCCGGAACATTCAGTACTTC	CASSPGDSRNIQYF
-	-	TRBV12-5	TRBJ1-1	TGTGCTAGTGGTTTGCTCAGGAACACTGAAGCTTTCTTT	CASGLLRNTEAFF
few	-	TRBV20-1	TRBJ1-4	TGCAGTGCGGTCGCAGGGGAAAAACTGTTTTTT	CSAVAGEKLFF
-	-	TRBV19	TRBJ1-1	TGTGCCAGTAGTCTAGGGACGGGAGGAACTGAAGCTTTCTTT	CASSLGTGGTEAFF
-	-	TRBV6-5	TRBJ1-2	TGTGCCAGCGGGTCCCCGGCAGGGGCTAAAGGCTACACCTTC	CASGSPAGAKGYTF
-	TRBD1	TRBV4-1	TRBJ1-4	TGCGCCAGCAGCCAAGGGACAGGGAGAGGTAATGAAAAACTGTTTTTT	CASSQGTGRGNEKLFF
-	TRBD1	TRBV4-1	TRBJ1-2	TGCGCCAGCAGCCAACAGACAGGGCGGGACTATGGCTACACCTTC	CASSQQTGRDYGYTF
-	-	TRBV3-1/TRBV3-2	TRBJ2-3	TGTGCCAGCAGCCCGAGGCGGGTCACAGATACGCAGTATTTT	CASSPRRVTDTQYF
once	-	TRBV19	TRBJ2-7	TGTGCCAGTAGCCGGAACAGGGACTCCTACGAGCAGTACTTC	CASSRNRDSYEQYF
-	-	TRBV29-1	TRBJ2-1	TGCAGCGTTGTAGACAATGAGCAGTTCTTC	CSVVDNEQFF
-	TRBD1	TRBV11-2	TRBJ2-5	TGTGCCAGCAGCTTTGGGGACAGGGGAAATATAGAGACCCAGTACTTC	CASSFGDRGNIETQYF
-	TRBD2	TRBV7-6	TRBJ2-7	TGTGCCAGCAGCTTATACGGGGGGGCCACCTCCGAGCAGTACTTC	CASSLYGGATSEQYF
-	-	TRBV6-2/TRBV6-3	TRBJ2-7	TGTGCCAGCAGTGGCCCCGGGTCAAGCTCCTACGAGCAGTACTTC	CASSGPGSSSYEQYF
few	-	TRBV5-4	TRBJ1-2	TGTGCCAGCAGCTTGGACAGGATGGGTGGCTACACCTTC	CASSLDRMGGYTF
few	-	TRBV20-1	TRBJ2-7	TGCAGTGCGGGCCGACCCTACGAGCAGTACTTC	CSAGRPYEQYF
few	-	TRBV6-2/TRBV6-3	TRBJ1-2	TGTGCCAGCAGTTACCAGACTAACTATGGCTACACCTTC	CASSYQTNYGYTF
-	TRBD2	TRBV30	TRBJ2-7	TGTGCCTGGAGTGTACCCCTCATCCTAGCGGGGGGGCGATACGAGCAGTACTTC	CAWSVPLILAGGRYEQYF
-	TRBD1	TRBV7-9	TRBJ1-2	TGTGCCAGCAGCCCATGGACAGGGGGGGACTATGGCTACACCTTC	CASSPWTGGDYGYTF
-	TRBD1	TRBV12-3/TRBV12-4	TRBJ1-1	TGTGCCAGCAGTCCGACAGGGTTAACTGAAGCTTTCTTT	CASSPTGLTEAFF
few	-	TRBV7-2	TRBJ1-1	TGTGCCAGCAGCTTAGTGGCGGGTCCCACTGAAGCTTTCTTT	CASSLVAGPTEAFF
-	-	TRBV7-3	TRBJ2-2	TGTGCCAGCAGCGTTACAGGCAGAACCGGGGAGCTGTTTTTT	CASSVTGRTGELFF
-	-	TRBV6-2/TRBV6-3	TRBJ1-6	TGTGCCAGCAGTTACGGGAAGGGGTTCGGGTCACCCCTCCACTTT	CASSYGKGFGSPLHF